The sequence of this T cell receptor (beta chain) was determined in a study of T cells in Graves' hyperthyroidism and ophthalmopathy (dated by TCRdb to about 2019). Turning to the overall study: A discovery cohort of 95 to 100 patients, about 43 with Graves' ophthalmopathy and approximately 57 with stable Graves' hyperthyroidism, was used to find distinguishing TCR V-J signatures. An independent validation cohort of fewer than 20 hyperthyroidism patients and over 15 patients who later progressed to ophthalmopathy tested prospective prediction of ophthalmopathy. After sampling, hyperthyroidism patients received methimazole starting at 30 mg daily, and ophthalmopathy patients received high-dose intravenous methylprednisolone. The paper reports TCR Vbeta CDR3 sequencing of approximately 140 peripheral blood samples: some 44 ophthalmopathy, roughly 74 hyperthyroidism and about 17 progressor patients. The 100 or so discovery patients were divided at random into training and test sets in a 7:3 ratio. In addition, the study compared T-cell repertoires in thyroid tissue and in blood from over 5 Graves' hyperthyroidism patients. The study at large found these results: Sample size was not statistically predetermined, and blinding of investigators to group allocation was not performed. Most expanded thyroid clonotypes (frequency above 0.001) were also detected in blood, a finding suggesting that blood repertoires may reflect thyroid immune responses. A 13 V-J signature model separated ophthalmopathy from stable hyperthyroidism, with around 91% sensitivity and roughly 82% specificity in cross-validation and 80%/75% in testing. During validation, the model predicted progression to ophthalmopathy a median of approximately 6.5 months ahead of onset, with approximately 70% sensitivity and around 73% specificity.

The junction shows trimming of 6 bases on V and 2 bases on J, and the gene matches do not reach 9 bases of it. From a lookup of the germline V gene (reference sequence), CDR1 and CDR2 are DFQATT and SNEGSKA. Taken from cysteine to phenylalanine, the CDR3 has 15 residues. The kept DNA is CDR3 alone, 45 bases in frame from the first base. Amplification of TCR beta CDR3 regions was carried out from RNA transcripts. A first-round RT-PCR of the TCR CDR3 used the HTBI primer set with the Qiagen OneStep RT-PCR kit. Libraries were constructed in a second round of multiplex PCR, after which size selection and purification were performed. The libraries were sequenced on an Illumina HiSeq2000 using paired-end 100 bp reads. As for the original processing: SOAPnuke was used to process the raw data, with reads discarded if the reads contained adapters or uncalled bases, had a mean Phred below 15, or lacked an exact constant-primer or identifier match. High-quality paired reads were merged with COPE v1.2.5, and unique nucleotide sequences were defined as clonotypes. MiTCR v1.1 was used to align the clonotypes against IMGT TRBV, TRBD and TRBJ reference segments. The analysis was restricted to V-J combinations with a frequency above 0.0001, which together covered around 99% of the repertoires. The TCS score was defined as the ratio of F50 (clonal expansion) to E x V (chaos), calculated using BLOSUM62-based TCRdist between CDR3 peptides within each V-J. Welch's t-statistics and random forest reduced roughly 500 V-J features to 13, which were used in a naive Bayes classifier (R e1071). Through fastp at Q25 and MiXCR, TCRdb rebuilt clones from the public reads, retaining in-frame beta chains. Each CDR3 protein gets just one entry, which takes the most common genes and DNA from the rows behind it. The V and J calls and clone size are TCRdb's, not the authors'. Present in this sample are around 540,000 distinct CDR3 sequences, 35% to 55% of which were seen just once. Of the sample, 8.2% falls within the top ten clones.

In the case of this clonotype: No cognate antigen has been identified for it. No base quality information exists; no much larger clone differs at one position.

Graves' hyperthyroidism was defined as stable when no progression to ophthalmopathy occurred over 18 months of follow-up. Hyperthyroidism patients were newly diagnosed, with disease duration under 2 months, and aged 18 to 65 years. Any patient with an uncontrolled infection, another autoimmune disease, pregnancy or lactation was excluded. Diagnoses relied on clinical symptoms, serum thyroxine and TRAb, thyroid ultrasound and orbital computed tomography. Total RNA was extracted using Trizol reagent, and RNA quality was assessed on an Agilent 2100 Bioanalyzer. This receptor was identified in a woman between 18 and 29 years old with Graves' hyperthyroidism. Donor details come from another sample of the same person, matched by shared clones. Sequenced input: peripheral blood or thyroid tissue (not recorded which). This sequence uses TRBV20-1 and TRBJ2-3; TRBD2 lines up with 9 middle nucleotides. The CDR3: CSAHPTSGNTDTQYF. DNA sequence: TGCAGTGCCCATCCGACTAGCGGTAACACAGATACGCAGTATTTT.